This T cell receptor beta chain was sequenced for a study of cytomegalovirus exposure and HLA in healthy donors (dated 2017 in TCRdb). About the study as a whole: A later analysis indicated that the 120 validation repertoires were generated on the platform also employed for the 650 to 850 repertoires of the first cohort. The aim of the study was to test whether cataloging public T cell receptors could identify signatures of past pathogen exposure. In addition to the first cohort of about 650 subjects, a separate validation cohort of 100 to 150 different subjects was used. To predict cytomegalovirus infection status, the study brought together high-throughput TCR immunosequencing, statistical association of individual TCRs with disease status, and machine learning. General conclusions and limits of the study: Most TCR sequences were seen in very few donors, while some public TCRs were found in many individuals. A few of the identified cytomegalovirus-associated TCR beta chains were confirmed in vitro to be specific for cytomegalovirus antigens. All 120 or so repertoires were used to score co-occurrence in the validation cohort in a later analysis, because that analysis had no HLA typing for the cohort. In the study, some 160 TCR beta chains were listed as associated with cytomegalovirus. The authors suggested that the approach could potentially be extended to other disease states and immunological phenotypes. Subsequent analysis determined that TCRs grouped into clusters in the first cohort also showed a tendency toward co-occurrence across the roughly 120 validation repertoires, and about 93% of cluster scores exceeded 0. The classifier was reported to diagnose cytomegalovirus status with high specificity and sensitivity in both the original cohort and the validation cohort.

The donors belonged to the validation cohort of approximately 130 subjects, which was separate from the approximately 700-subject first cohort. Reading from cysteine to phenylalanine, the CDR3 counts 16 amino acids. The retained sequence is limited to the CDR3, 48 bases, with the frame set at the first base. CDR1 and CDR2, per the germline V gene, are MDHEN and SYDVKM. The junction carries 13 bases between V and J, which are trimmed by 1 base and 3 bases respectively. This clone showed up just once. Its cognate antigen has yet to be identified. The sample holds no much larger clone one base away, and base qualities are not on file. Libraries were built with the immunoSEQ multiplex PCR assay. In the paper's pipeline: To diagnose cytomegalovirus status from the catalog of TCR beta chain sequences, a statistical classification framework was built. Entries here come from immuneACCESS through TCRdb and include only in-frame sequences with V and J called. Some clones fail to appear in such tables; in the studies checked, an unresolved V gene covers under half of the shortfall, and the cause of the remainder is unknown. V and J calls and clone size are given by that table; D and trimming were obtained from the DNA. The sample has about 98,000 clones on record, around 88% of them singletons. The ten top clones hold 3% to 4% of the sample.

What was sequenced was PBMCs. The V and J genes are TRBV28 and TRBJ1-5, with TRBD1 tentatively as D gene (6 bases match). The sequence was collected from a woman under 40 in good health and CMV-seronegative. Here is the DNA: TGTGCCAGCAGTTTATTTGGGGGCTCTGACAATCAGCCCCAGCATTTT. It is translated as CASSLFGGSDNQPQHF.